This T cell receptor (beta chain) stems from a study of CD8+ T cells in alopecia areata. Notes on the study in general: Alopecia totalis/universalis scalp especially showed more expanded CD8+ clones than normal scalp.

V shed 3 bases, J shed 5 bases, and the junction held 12 bases outside the gene matches. The CDR3 is 15 residues long. CDR1 is GTSNPN and CDR2 is SVGIG in the germline V gene (reference sequence). This clone was seen a single time. The target antigen is unknown. In each case, RNA was isolated and then reverse transcribed into cDNA as the sequencing template. Here immunoSEQ multiplex PCR was the method, and the copy in TCRdb shows in-frame clones only, minus some. The data hold around 300,000 clones, with around 64% observed a single time. Treatment reported: oral pan-JAK inhibitor, 5-10 mg twice daily. Punch biopsies of lesional scalp, plus peripheral blood, were taken from alopecia areata patients.

The chain recombines TRBV30 with TRBJ1-2, with 7 bases lining up with TRBD1. This clonotype originated in a human donor with alopecia areata. The sequencing here drew on CD4+ T cells sorted from blood, taken at week 52, from a patient treated with tofacitinib. The chain's CDR3 is CAWRGRSGTAYGYTF. CDR3 DNA: TGTGCCTGGAGAGGGAGATCCGGGACAGCGTATGGCTACACCTTC.